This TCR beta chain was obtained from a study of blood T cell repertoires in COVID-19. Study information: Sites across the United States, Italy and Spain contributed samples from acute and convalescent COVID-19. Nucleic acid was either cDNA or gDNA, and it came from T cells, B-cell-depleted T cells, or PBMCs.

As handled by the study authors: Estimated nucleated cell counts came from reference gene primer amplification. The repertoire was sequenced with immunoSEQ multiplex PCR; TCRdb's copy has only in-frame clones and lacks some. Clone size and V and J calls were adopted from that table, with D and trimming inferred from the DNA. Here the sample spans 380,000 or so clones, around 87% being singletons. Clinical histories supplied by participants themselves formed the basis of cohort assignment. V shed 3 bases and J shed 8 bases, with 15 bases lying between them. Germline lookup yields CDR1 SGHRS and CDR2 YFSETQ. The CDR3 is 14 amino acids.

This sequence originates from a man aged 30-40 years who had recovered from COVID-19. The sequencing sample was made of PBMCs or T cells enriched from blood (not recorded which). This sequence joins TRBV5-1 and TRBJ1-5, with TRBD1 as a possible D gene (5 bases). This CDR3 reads CASSSSGGSEPQHF. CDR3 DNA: TGCGCCAGCAGCTCCTCGGGGGGTTCTGAGCCCCAGCATTTT.